The T cell receptor beta chain described here comes from a study of T cell repertoires in cytomegalovirus infection. Study context: Carrying CMV and the relevant HLA type showed in public TCR beta signatures.

V dropped 4 bases and J dropped 6 bases, with 13 bases sitting between them. Germline V CDR1 and CDR2: SGHVS, FNYEAQ. The CDR3 is 13 residues long. MiXCR, applied by TCRdb to the reads, yields one record per CDR3 protein. The sample records about 740,000 distinct CDR3 sequences, 35% being singletons. Study conclusions and caveats: The cumulative frequency of public TCR beta families identified carriers of CMV plus the relevant HLA. Predominance within the ex vivo response was attributable to HLA-C-restricted CMV-specific TCR beta clonotypes.

This clonotype was seen many times. The antigen is undetermined. Material for sequencing was PBMCs. The V gene is TRBV7-6, the J gene TRBJ2-7, with unresolved D. This receptor was identified in a human donor in good health (CMV status not recorded). Some clones in this sample may be carry-over from other donors' samples. The chain's CDR3 is CASSSRLAAEQYF. As DNA, the CDR3 is TGTGCCAGCAGCTCTCGGTTGGCCGCCGAGCAGTACTTC. The whole variable domain, remainder taken from reference TRBV7-6 and TRBJ2-7, is GAGVSQSPRYKVTKRGQDVALRCDPISGHVSLYWYRQALGQGPEFLTYFNYEAQQDKSGLPNDRFSAERPEGSISTLTIQRTEQRDSAMYRCASSSRLAAEQYFGPGTRLTVT.